The present T cell receptor beta chain was sequenced within a study of blood T cell repertoires in COVID-19. The table came from immunoSEQ multiplex PCR; TCRdb's copy has only in-frame clones and leaves some out. The sample consists of 200,000 to 250,000 clones, around 82% of them appearing once. Enrollees, about 18 to 90 years old, lived in approximately 25 US areas. All exposed participants met a person with COVID-19 within 2 weeks before entering the study. J gave up 2 bases and V 5 bases, and 9 bases lay outside the gene matches. The CDR3 has 16 residues. From germline, CDR1 is LNHDA and CDR2 SQIVND (reference sequence).

Input material: PBMCs or T cells enriched from blood (not recorded which). This rearrangement joins TRBV19 to TRBJ1-5, with 7 bases matching TRBD1. The TCR sequence derives from a woman aged 45-59 years who had been exposed to COVID-19. CDR3 region: CASSAIDRDRNQPQHF. Here the CDR3 DNA reads TGTGCCAGTAGTGCAATCGACAGGGACCGCAATCAGCCCCAGCATTTT.